This passage covers 13 T cell receptor beta chains from one sample sequenced in a study of OX40 agonist ivuxolimab in advanced cancers. Library generation was performed with the immunoSEQ multiplex PCR assay. In its TCRdb copy, this immuneACCESS table keeps in-frame sequences only and misses some clones. Where compared with another copy, unresolved V genes explain less than half of these, and the others have no known cause. This sample gives 40,000 to 50,000 clones in total; 82% of them show up just once. The ten biggest clones cover approximately 1.8% of the sample. The sequencing here drew on CD4+ or CD8+ T cells sorted from blood, taken in a trial of the OX40 agonist ivuxolimab. These TCRs come from an adult with an advanced solid tumor such as melanoma, head and neck, liver or kidney cancer.

This clone was picked up one time. The J gene is TRBJ2-1, the V gene TRBV9, with D perhaps being TRBD1 or TRBD2 (6 bases each). CDR1 and CDR2 (germline): SGDLS, YYNGEE. The CDR3 spans 20 residues. Trimming stripped 0 bases from V and 11 bases from J, with 33 bases between. CDR3 residues: CASSVGWGAETEAGTRKQFF. The CDR3 nucleotides are TGTGCCAGCAGCGTAGGGTGGGGGGCTGAGACGGAGGCCGGCACTCGTAAGCAGTTCTTC.

This sequence joins TRBV7-9 and TRBJ1-2; no clear D. V lost 1 base to trimming and J lost 4 bases, with 7 bases between them. The CDR3 runs 13 residues. Germline lookup yields CDR1 SEHNR and CDR2 FQNEAQ (reference sequence). CDR3: CASSLEVGYGYTF. The CDR3 DNA is TGTGCCAGCAGCTTAGAGGTGGGCTATGGCTACACCTTC. Variable domain in full (rest from reference TRBV7-9 and TRBJ1-2): DTGVSQNPRHKITKRGQNVTFRCDPISEHNRLYWYRQTLGQGPEFLTYFQNEAQLEKSRLLSDRFSAERPKGSFSTLEIQRTEQGDSAMYLCASSLEVGYGYTFGSGTRLTVV.

The chain joins TRBV4-1 to TRBJ1-2; D ambiguous. The CDR3 runs to 16 residues. The germline V and J ends were trimmed by 0 bases and 2 bases, with 13 bases remaining between them. Germline V lookup: CDR1 MGHRA, CDR2 YSYEKL. The CDR3 bases are TGCGCCAGCAGCCAAGATACCGTAGCGGCGAACTATGGCTACACCTTC. Translated, it gives CASSQDTVAANYGYTF.

The V gene is TRBV2, the J gene TRBJ1-6; TRBD1 is a possible D gene (5 bases). The CDR3 runs 14 residues. Germline values: CDR1 SNHLY, CDR2 FYNNEI. V lost 6 bases and J 13 bases, leaving 19 bases between the germline ends. This chain's CDR3 is CASRRDSTDLPLHF. The DNA of the CDR3 is TGTGCCAGCAGGAGGGACTCGACAGATCTTCCCCTCCACTTT.

V and J are TRBV4-3 and TRBJ2-3; D is possibly TRBD2 (5 bases). CDR1 and CDR2 from the germline V gene are LGHNA and YSLEER. This CDR3 contains 15 residues. Trimming pared 1 base from V and 4 bases from J, leaving 12 bases between. For the CDR3, the DNA is TGCGCCAGCAGCCAAGGGGCTAGCAGGTCAGATACGCAGTATTTT. Translation: CASSQGASRSDTQYF.

V usage is TRBV19 and J usage is TRBJ1-4; maybe TRBD1 (6 bases). Per the germline V gene, CDR1 is LNHDA and CDR2 is SQIVND (reference sequence). The ends were cut back, 5 bases at V and 2 bases at J, with 12 bases in the middle. The CDR3 has 15 residues. CDR3 coding DNA: TGTGCCAGTAGTCCACAGGGTAGCACTAATGAAAAACTGTTTTTT. Translated: CASSPQGSTNEKLFF.

The gene calls are TRBV6-5 and TRBJ2-7, with TRBD2 matching 7 bases. Trimming at V came to 4 bases and at J to 7 bases, leaving 4 bases not matched to a gene. The germline CDR1 and CDR2 sequences are MNHEY and SVGAGI. CDR3 length: 12 amino acids. DNA of the CDR3: TGTGCCAGCAGTTCCGTGGGAGGGGAGCAGTACTTC. It is translated as CASSSVGGEQYF.

In its sample, this clone was seen once. V is TRBV5-4 and J is TRBJ2-5; 7 nucleotides align to TRBD1. V lost 2 bases, J lost 1 base, and 2 bases stayed unmatched. CDR3 length: 14 residues. From germline, CDR1 is SGHNT and CDR2 YYREEE (reference sequence). In DNA form, the CDR3 reads TGTGCCAGCAGCTTCCGACAGGGCCAAGAGACCCAGTACTTC. Amino acid sequence: CASSFRQGQETQYF.

This chain links TRBV2 with TRBJ1-1, with 7 bases aligning to TRBD1. V lost 3 bases, J lost 11 bases, and 12 bases stayed unmatched. The germline V gene has CDR1 SNHLY and CDR2 FYNNEI. This CDR3 has 14 residues. CDR3 coding DNA: TGTGCCAGCAGTGACGATGGGACAGCATTGCACGCTTTCTTT. Translating gives CASSDDGTALHAFF.

CDR3 coding DNA: TGCGCCAGCAGCTGGACCGGGAACGAGCAGTACTTC. The encoded protein is CASSWTGNEQYF. J is TRBJ2-7 and V is TRBV5-1; D perhaps matches TRBD2 (5 bases). V dropped 3 bases and J dropped 5 bases, with 9 bases sitting between them. The CDR3 runs 12 residues. Germline V lookup: CDR1 SGHRS, CDR2 YFSETQ. Complete variable domain (other parts from reference TRBV5-1 and TRBJ2-7): KAGVTQTPRYLIKTRGQQVTLSCSPISGHRSVSWYQQTPGQGLQFLFEYFSETQRNKGNFPGRFSGRQFSNSRSEMNVSTLELGDSALYLCASSWTGNEQYFGPGTRLTVT.

The CDR3 is CASSLQAKNIQYF. In DNA form, the CDR3 reads TGTGCCAGCAGCTTACAAGCCAAAAACATTCAGTACTTC. V is TRBV6-6 and J is TRBJ2-4; D gene ambiguous. The CDR3 extends over 13 amino acids. Trimming shortened V by 6 bases and J by 0 bases, and 6 bases separated the two germline ends. Germline loops: CDR1 MNHNY, CDR2 SVGAGI (reference sequence).

This rearrangement joins TRBV9 to TRBJ1-4; D call uncertain. The CDR3 has 14 amino acids. Germline lookup yields CDR1 SGDLS and CDR2 YYNGEE. The V end lost 4 bases, the J end lost 11 bases, and 18 bases lay between the germline ends. CDR3 protein: CASSPWTRDGKLFF. DNA of the CDR3: TGTGCCAGCAGCCCTTGGACCCGGGATGGGAAACTGTTTTTT.

The chain links TRBV14 to TRBJ1-2; tentative D call: TRBD1 (5 bases). The germline V gene encodes CDR1 SGHDN and CDR2 FVKESK. The CDR3 extends over 13 amino acids. The ends were cut back, 4 bases at V and 4 bases at J, with 10 bases in the middle. In nucleotides, the CDR3 is TGTGCCAGCAGCCGTACCGACAGCTATGGCTACACCTTC. Its protein product is CASSRTDSYGYTF.